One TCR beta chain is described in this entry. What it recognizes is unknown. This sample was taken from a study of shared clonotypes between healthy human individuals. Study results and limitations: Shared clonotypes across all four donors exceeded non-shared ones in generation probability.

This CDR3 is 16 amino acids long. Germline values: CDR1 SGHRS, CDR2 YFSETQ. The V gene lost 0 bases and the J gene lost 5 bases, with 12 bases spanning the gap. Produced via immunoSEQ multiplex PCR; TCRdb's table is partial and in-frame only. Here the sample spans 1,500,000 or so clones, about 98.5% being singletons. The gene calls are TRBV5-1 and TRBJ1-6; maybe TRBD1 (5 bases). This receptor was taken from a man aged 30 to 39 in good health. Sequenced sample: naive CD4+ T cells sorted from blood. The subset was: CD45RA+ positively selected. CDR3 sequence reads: CASSLGQGGHNSPLHF. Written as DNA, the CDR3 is TGCGCCAGCAGCTTGGGTCAGGGCGGGCATAATTCACCCCTCCACTTT.